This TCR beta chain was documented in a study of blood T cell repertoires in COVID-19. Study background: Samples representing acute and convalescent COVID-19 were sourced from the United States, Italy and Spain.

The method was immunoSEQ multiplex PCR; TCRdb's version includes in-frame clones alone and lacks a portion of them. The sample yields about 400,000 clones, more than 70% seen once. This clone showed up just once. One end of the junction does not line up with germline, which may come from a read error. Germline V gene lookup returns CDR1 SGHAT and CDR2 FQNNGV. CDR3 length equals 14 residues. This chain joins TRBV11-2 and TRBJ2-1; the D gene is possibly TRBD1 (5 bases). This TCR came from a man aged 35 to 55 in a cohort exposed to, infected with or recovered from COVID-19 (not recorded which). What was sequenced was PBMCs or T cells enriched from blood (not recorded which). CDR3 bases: TGTGCCAGCAGCCTAGATAGACAGAACAATGAGCAGTTCTTC. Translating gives CASSLDRQNNEQFF.